The source of this T cell receptor beta chain is a study of T cell responses to AZD1222 COVID-19 vaccine. Whole-study findings and limits: Most donors were white British, females outnumbered males, and clonal diversity was possibly underestimated.

Concerning this clone itself: Its antigen is still unknown.

This CDR3 contains 15 residues. Germline lookup yields CDR1 SGHNT and CDR2 YYREEE (reference sequence). Trimming left V 3 bases short and J 1 base short, with 10 bases between. Profiling relied on immunoSEQ multiplex PCR, and the TCRdb table lists in-frame clones only, not all of them. The sample includes around 130,000 clones, roughly 87% seen only once; the top ten take around 5%. This clonotype originated in an adult who received the AZD1222 COVID-19 vaccine. Sample: peripheral blood, taken 28 days after the second AZD1222 dose. The gene calls are TRBV5-4 and TRBJ2-2; D is perhaps TRBD1 (5 bases). The CDR3 nucleotides read TGTGCCAGCAGCTCCCGACAGAGGAACACCGGGGAGCTGTTTTTT. It translates to CASSSRQRNTGELFF.